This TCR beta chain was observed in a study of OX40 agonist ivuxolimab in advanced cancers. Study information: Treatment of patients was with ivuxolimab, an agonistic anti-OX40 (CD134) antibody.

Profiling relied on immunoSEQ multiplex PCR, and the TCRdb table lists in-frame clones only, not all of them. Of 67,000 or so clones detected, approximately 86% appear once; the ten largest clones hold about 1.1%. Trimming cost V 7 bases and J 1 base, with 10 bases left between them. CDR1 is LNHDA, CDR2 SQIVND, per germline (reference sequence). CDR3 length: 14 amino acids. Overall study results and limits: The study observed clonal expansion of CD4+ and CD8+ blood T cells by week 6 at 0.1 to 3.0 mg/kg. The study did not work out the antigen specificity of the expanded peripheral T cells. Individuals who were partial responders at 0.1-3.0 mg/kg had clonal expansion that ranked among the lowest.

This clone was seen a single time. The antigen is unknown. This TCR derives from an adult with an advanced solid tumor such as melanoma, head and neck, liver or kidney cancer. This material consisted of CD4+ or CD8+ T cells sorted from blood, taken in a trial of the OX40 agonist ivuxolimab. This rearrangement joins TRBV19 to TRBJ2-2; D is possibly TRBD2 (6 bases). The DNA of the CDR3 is TGTGCCAGTAACCGGGGAGGGAACACCGGGGAGCTGTTTTTT. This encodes CASNRGGNTGELFF.